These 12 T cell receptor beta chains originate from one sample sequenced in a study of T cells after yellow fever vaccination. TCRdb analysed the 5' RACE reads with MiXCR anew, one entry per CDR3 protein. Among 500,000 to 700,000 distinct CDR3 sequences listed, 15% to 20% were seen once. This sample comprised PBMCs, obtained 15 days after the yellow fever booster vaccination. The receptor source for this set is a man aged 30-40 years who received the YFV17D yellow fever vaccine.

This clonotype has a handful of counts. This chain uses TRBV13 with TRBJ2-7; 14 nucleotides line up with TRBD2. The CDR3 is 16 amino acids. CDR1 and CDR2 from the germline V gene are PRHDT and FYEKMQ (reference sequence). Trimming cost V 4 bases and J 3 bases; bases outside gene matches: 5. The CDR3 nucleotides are TGTGCCAGCAGCTCAGTCGGGACTAGCGGGAGCTACGAGCAGTACTTC. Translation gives CASSSVGTSGSYEQYF.

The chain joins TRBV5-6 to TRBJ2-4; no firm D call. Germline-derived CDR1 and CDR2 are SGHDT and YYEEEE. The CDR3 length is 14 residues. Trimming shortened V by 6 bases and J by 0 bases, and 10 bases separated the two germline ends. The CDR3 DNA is TGTGCCAGCAACACGTCTCTAGCCAAAAACATTCAGTACTTC. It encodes CASNTSLAKNIQYF.

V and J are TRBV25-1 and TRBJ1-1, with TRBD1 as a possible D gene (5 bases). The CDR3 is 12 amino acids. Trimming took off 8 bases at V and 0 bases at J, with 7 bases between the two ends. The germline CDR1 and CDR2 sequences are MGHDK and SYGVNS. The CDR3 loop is CASRTLNTEAFF. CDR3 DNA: TGTGCCAGCCGGACACTGAACACTGAAGCTTTCTTT.

Here the CDR3 reads CSVVGSSYEQYF. For the CDR3, the DNA is TGCAGCGTTGTGGGCAGCTCCTACGAGCAGTACTTC. V is TRBV29-1 and J is TRBJ2-7; D ambiguous. CDR1 SQVTM and CDR2 ANQGSEA come from the germline V gene. This CDR3 is built from 12 residues. Trimming removed 4 bases at V and 0 bases at J, with 7 bases between.

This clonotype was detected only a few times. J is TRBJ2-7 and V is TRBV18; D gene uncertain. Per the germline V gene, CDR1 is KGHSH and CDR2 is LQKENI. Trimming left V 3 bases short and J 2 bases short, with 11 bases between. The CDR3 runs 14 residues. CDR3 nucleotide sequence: TGTGCCAGCTCACCTTCTGCACGGGCCTACGAGCAGTACTTC. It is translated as CASSPSARAYEQYF.

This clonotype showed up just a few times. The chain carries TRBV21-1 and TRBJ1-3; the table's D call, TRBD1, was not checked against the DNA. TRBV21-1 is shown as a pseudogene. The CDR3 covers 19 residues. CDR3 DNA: TGTGCCAGCAGCATAGCGGGGGACAGCAAGGACCCCTCTGGAAACACCATATATTTT. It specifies CASSIAGDSKDPSGNTIYF.

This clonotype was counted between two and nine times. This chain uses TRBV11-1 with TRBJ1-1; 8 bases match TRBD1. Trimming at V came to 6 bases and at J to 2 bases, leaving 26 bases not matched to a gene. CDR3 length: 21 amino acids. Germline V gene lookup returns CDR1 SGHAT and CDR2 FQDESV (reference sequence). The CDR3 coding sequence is TGTGCCAGCAGACCACCCCGCCGACAGGGGCTCCGAGTTGGAGCCAACACTGAAGCTTTCTTT. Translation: CASRPPRRQGLRVGANTEAFF.

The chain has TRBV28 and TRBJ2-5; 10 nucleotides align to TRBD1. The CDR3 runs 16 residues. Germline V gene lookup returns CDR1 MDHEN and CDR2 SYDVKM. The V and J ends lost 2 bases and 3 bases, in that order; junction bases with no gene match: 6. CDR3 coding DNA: TGTGCCAGCAGTTTAATCGAGGGACAGGGGAAAGAGACCCAGTACTTC. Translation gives CASSLIEGQGKETQYF.

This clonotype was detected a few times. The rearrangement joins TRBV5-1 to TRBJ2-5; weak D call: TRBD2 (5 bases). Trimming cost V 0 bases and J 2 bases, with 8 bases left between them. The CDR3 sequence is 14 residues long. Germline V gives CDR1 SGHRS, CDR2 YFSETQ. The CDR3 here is CASSLVDSQETQYF. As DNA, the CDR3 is TGCGCCAGCAGCTTGGTGGACTCTCAAGAGACCCAGTACTTC.

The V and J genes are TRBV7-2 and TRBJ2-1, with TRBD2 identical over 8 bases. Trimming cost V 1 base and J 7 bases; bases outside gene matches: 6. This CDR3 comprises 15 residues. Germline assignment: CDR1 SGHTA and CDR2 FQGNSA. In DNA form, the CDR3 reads TGTGCCAGCAGCTTAGATAGCGGGACCCGAAATGAGCAGTTCTTC. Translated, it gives CASSLDSGTRNEQFF.

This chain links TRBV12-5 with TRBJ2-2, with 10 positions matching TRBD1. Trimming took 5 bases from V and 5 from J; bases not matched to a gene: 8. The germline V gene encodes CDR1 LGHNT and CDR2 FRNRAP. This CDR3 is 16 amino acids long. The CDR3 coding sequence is TGTGCTAGTGGTCAAGACCCGGGACAGGGGACCGGGGAGCTGTTTTTT. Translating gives CASGQDPGQGTGELFF. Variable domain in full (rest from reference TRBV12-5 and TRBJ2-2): DARVTQTPRHKVTEMGQEVTMRCQPILGHNTVFWYRQTMMQGLELLAYFRNRAPLDDSGMPKDRFSAEMPDATLATLKIQPSEPRDSAVYFCASGQDPGQGTGELFFGEGSRLTVL.

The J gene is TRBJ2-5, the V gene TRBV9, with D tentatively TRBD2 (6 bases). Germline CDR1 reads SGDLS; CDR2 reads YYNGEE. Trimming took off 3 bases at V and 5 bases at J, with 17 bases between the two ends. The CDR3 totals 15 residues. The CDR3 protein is CASSESGTADETQYF. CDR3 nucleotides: TGTGCCAGCAGCGAATCCGGGACTGCGGACGAGACCCAGTACTTC.